The next 28 T cell receptor beta chains were all read from a single sample in a study of beta chain features in type 1 diabetes. Whole-study results and caveats: The study found moderately but significantly shorter TCRB CDR3s in all four CD4+ subsets of Type 1 diabetes patients.

Reverse transcription of all isolated RNA meant that expressed TCRB transcripts were sequenced. The protocol was immunoSEQ multiplex PCR, while the TCRdb copy is restricted to in-frame clones and leaves out a portion. The sample has 150,000 to 200,000 clones; over 55% are singletons. These receptors are not linked to any known antigen. The sequencing sample was made of naive CD4+ T cells from blood. The origin of the receptors is a man aged 25-45 years with type 1 diabetes.

Comment on this clone: Other DNA variants within this sample encode the same CDR3. The V call is TRBV7-2, the J call TRBJ2-7, with a weak D call TRBD1 (5 bases). CDR1 and CDR2 from the germline V gene are SGHTA and FQGNSA. CDR3 length equals 12 residues. V dropped 4 bases and J dropped 3 bases, with 7 bases sitting between them. CDR3 protein: CASSSQGYEQYF. In nucleotides, the CDR3 is TGTGCCAGCAGCTCGCAGGGCTACGAGCAGTACTTC.

The genes are TRBV11-2 and TRBJ1-4; 12 nucleotides match TRBD1. The V gene end was trimmed by 5 bases and the J gene end by 6 bases; junction bases not matched to a gene: 4. The CDR3 sequence is 15 residues long. The V gene's germline CDR1 is SGHAT and CDR2 FQNNGV. CDR3 loop: CASSLGQGAHEKLFF. In DNA form, the CDR3 reads TGTGCCAGCAGCCTGGGACAGGGGGCGCATGAAAAACTGTTTTTT.

The chain carries TRBV5-1 and TRBJ1-2; no reliable D call. Deletions cut 0 bases from V and 6 bases from J, with 9 bases between. Germline CDR1 and CDR2: SGHRS and YFSETQ. This CDR3 has 13 amino acids. The CDR3 sequence: CASSLVVQNGYTF. The DNA of the CDR3 is TGCGCCAGCAGCTTGGTAGTACAGAATGGCTACACCTTC.

This clone has only a few counts. The V call is TRBV30, the J call TRBJ2-4; D is possibly TRBD1 or TRBD2 (6 bases each). Germline loops: CDR1 GTSNPN, CDR2 SVGIG (reference sequence). The V end was cut by 1 base, the J end by 0 bases, with 10 bases between. CDR3 length: 15 amino acids. In nucleotides, the CDR3 is TGTGCCTGGAGTGGAGGGGGACTAGCCAAAAACATTCAGTACTTC. It codes for CAWSGGGLAKNIQYF. The full variable domain, rest sourced from reference TRBV30 and TRBJ2-4, is SQTIHQWPATLVQPVGSPLSLECTVEGTSNPNLYWYRQAAGRGLQLLFYSVGIGQISSEVPQNLSASRPQDRQFILSSKKLLLSDSGFYLCAWSGGGLAKNIQYFGAGTRLSVL.

A note on this clone: Other DNA variants within this sample encode the same CDR3. J is TRBJ2-7 and V is TRBV25-1; D is ambiguous. The CDR3 totals 11 residues. CDR1 and CDR2 (germline): MGHDK, SYGVNS. The V end lost 3 bases, the J end lost 2 bases, and 2 bases lay between the germline ends. The DNA for the CDR3 is TGTGCCAGCAGTGAGGCCTACGAGCAGTACTTC. Translation gives CASSEAYEQYF.

The chain recombines TRBV18 with TRBJ2-3; D is ambiguous. Germline V gene lookup returns CDR1 KGHSH and CDR2 LQKENI. Trimming took off 6 bases at V and 5 bases at J, with 12 bases between the two ends. The CDR3 length is 13 residues. This CDR3 is CASSSLREDTQYF. The CDR3 coding sequence is TGTGCCAGCTCGTCACTTAGAGAAGATACGCAGTATTTT.

Worth noting for this clone: The identical CDR3 is also encoded by other nucleotide sequences in the sample. The rearrangement uses TRBV9 and TRBJ2-3, with D unclear. CDR3 length: 13 residues. CDR1 SGDLS and CDR2 YYNGEE come from the germline V gene. V gave up 0 bases and J gave up 0 bases, with 2 bases separating them. The CDR3 nucleotides are TGTGCCAGCAGCGTAGTCAGCACAGATACGCAGTATTTT. It translates to CASSVVSTDTQYF.

The sample holds one count of this clone. V is TRBV27 and J is TRBJ2-6; a possible D gene is TRBD1 (5 bases). This CDR3 comprises 16 residues. CDR1 and CDR2 from the germline V gene are MNHEY and SMNVEV (reference sequence). Trimming left V 3 bases short and J 1 base short, with 10 bases between. The CDR3 here is CASSFSRVSGANVLTF. CDR3 DNA: TGTGCCAGCAGTTTTTCCAGGGTTTCTGGGGCCAACGTCCTGACTTTC.

This clone appeared a few times. This CDR3 is also generated by other DNA sequences in the sample. This chain connects TRBV4-3 to TRBJ2-7; D is unclear. The V end lost 0 bases, the J end lost 0 bases, and 6 bases lay between the germline ends. CDR1 is LGHNA and CDR2 is YSLEER in the germline V gene. The CDR3 runs to 14 residues. In DNA form, the CDR3 reads TGCGCCAGCAGCCAAGACAGGAGCTCCTACGAGCAGTACTTC. This gives the protein CASSQDRSSYEQYF.

V is TRBV27 and J is TRBJ2-5; TRBD2 might be the D (5 bases). The CDR3 consists of 13 residues. The germline gives CDR1 MNHEY, CDR2 SMNVEV (reference sequence). Trimming left V 3 bases short and J 2 bases short, with 7 bases between. CDR3 sequence: CASSFRTQETQYF. In nucleotides, the CDR3 is TGTGCCAGCAGTTTCCGGACTCAAGAGACCCAGTACTTC.

V and J are TRBV4-3 and TRBJ1-2; D unclear. Trimming removed 0 bases at V and 5 bases at J, with 13 bases between. CDR3 length: 15 residues. Per germline, CDR1 LGHNA and CDR2 YSLEER. The CDR3 sequence: CASSQERILAYGYTF. The DNA of the CDR3 is TGCGCCAGCAGCCAAGAGCGCATACTCGCTTATGGCTACACCTTC.

The J gene is TRBJ2-3, the V gene TRBV6-5; 8 positions agree with TRBD1. Germline-derived CDR1 and CDR2 are MNHEY and SVGAGI. V was clipped by 8 bases and J by 4 bases; unmatched bases: 5. The CDR3 totals 13 residues. Here the CDR3 DNA reads TGTGCCAGCCGCAGGGGGCCTGCAGATACGCAGTATTTT. Translating it yields CASRRGPADTQYF.

On this clone: This sample also contains other DNA sequences that code for the same CDR3. V and J are TRBV30 and TRBJ2-5, with D perhaps TRBD1 (6 bases). CDR1 is GTSNPN, CDR2 SVGIG, per germline (reference sequence). The CDR3 length is 12 residues. V was pared by 5 bases and J by 4 bases, with 11 bases between. The CDR3 DNA sequence: TGTGCCTGGTCAAGAGGGGGAGAGACCCAGTACTTC. Its protein product is CAWSRGGETQYF. Combining the CDR3 with reference TRBV30 and TRBJ2-5 gives the whole variable domain SQTIHQWPATLVQPVGSPLSLECTVEGTSNPNLYWYRQAAGRGLQLLFYSVGIGQISSEVPQNLSASRPQDRQFILSSKKLLLSDSGFYLCAWSRGGETQYFGPGTRLLVL.

This clone has only a few counts. This rearrangement joins TRBV14 to TRBJ2-3; D gene ambiguous. Germline V gene sequence: CDR1 SGHDN, CDR2 FVKESK. There are 11 residues in the CDR3. V gave up 1 base and J gave up 4 bases, with 0 bases separating them. CDR3 protein: CASSQADTQYF. CDR3 nucleotides: TGTGCCAGCAGCCAAGCAGATACGCAGTATTTT. The whole variable domain, filled in from reference TRBV14 and TRBJ2-3, reads EAGVTQFPSHSVIEKGQTVTLRCDPISGHDNLYWYRRVMGKEIKFLLHFVKESKQDESGMPNNRFLAERTGGTYSTLKVQPAELEDSGVYFCASSQADTQYFGPGTRLTVL.

V and J are TRBV10-3 and TRBJ2-5; D gene unclear. The length of the CDR3 is 15 residues. Per germline, CDR1 ENHRY and CDR2 SYGVKD. The ends were cut back, 3 bases at V and 0 bases at J, with 11 bases in the middle. DNA for the CDR3: TGTGCCATCAGTGAAGGTCCGGCCGACCAAGAGACCCAGTACTTC. It yields the protein CAISEGPADQETQYF.

The chain recombines TRBV9 with TRBJ2-1, with 11 bases fitting TRBD2. CDR3 length equals 15 residues. Germline V lookup: CDR1 SGDLS, CDR2 YYNGEE. V lost 4 bases to trimming and J lost 6 bases; unmatched junction nucleotides: 6. As DNA, the CDR3 is TGTGCCAGCAGCAAACTAGCGGGGGTGATCAATGAGCAGTTCTTC. Translation: CASSKLAGVINEQFF. Variable domain in full (rest from reference TRBV9 and TRBJ2-1): DSGVTQTPKHLITATGQRVTLRCSPRSGDLSVYWYQQSLDQGLQFLIQYYNGEERAKGNILERFSAQQFPDLHSELNLSSLELGDSALYFCASSKLAGVINEQFFGPGTRLTVL.

The V gene is TRBV25-1, the J gene TRBJ2-2; D possibly corresponds to TRBD2 (5 bases). V gave up 3 bases and J gave up 2 bases, with 10 bases separating them. In germline, CDR1 is MGHDK, CDR2 SYGVNS. The CDR3 is made up of 15 amino acids. The DNA for the CDR3 is TGTGCCAGCAGTGACGCGGGTTTAAACACCGGGGAGCTGTTTTTT. It yields the protein CASSDAGLNTGELFF.

This chain links TRBV4-3 with TRBJ1-2, with D possibly TRBD1 on 5 matching bases. Germline V gene data show CDR1 as LGHNA and CDR2 as YSLEER. The CDR3 spans 17 residues. The V and J ends lost 0 bases and 4 bases respectively, with 18 bases between them. CDR3 in amino acids: CASSQDLGRGEGYGYTF. As DNA, the CDR3 is TGCGCCAGCAGCCAAGATCTAGGAAGGGGAGAAGGCTATGGCTACACCTTC.

In regard to this clone: Other DNA sequences in this specimen translate into the identical CDR3. V is TRBV29-1 and J is TRBJ1-1; tentatively, D is TRBD1 (5 bases). The CDR3 sequence is 13 residues long. Between the trimmed V and J ends, which lost 4 bases and 0 bases, there was a span of 9 bases. Germline CDR1 SQVTM, CDR2 ANQGSEA. CDR3 loop: CSVAQGMNTEAFF. DNA of the CDR3: TGCAGCGTTGCGCAGGGCATGAACACTGAAGCTTTCTTT.

The V gene is TRBV29-1, the J gene TRBJ1-1; 7 bases fit TRBD1. V gave up 6 bases and J gave up 5 bases; unmatched junction bases: 9. The germline gives CDR1 SQVTM, CDR2 ANQGSEA. This CDR3 region has 13 residues. The CDR3 DNA is TGCAGCGTGACAGGGACATATGGAACTGAAGCTTTCTTT. It yields the protein CSVTGTYGTEAFF.

This chain joins TRBV5-1 and TRBJ2-3, with D maybe TRBD1 (6 bases). The CDR3 runs to 16 residues. The V gene's germline CDR1 is SGHRS and CDR2 YFSETQ. Trimming took 1 base from V and 0 from J, leaving 12 bases between them. CDR3 nucleotide sequence: TGCGCCAGCAGCTTGATCGGACAGACTAGCACAGATACGCAGTATTTT. Residues: CASSLIGQTSTDTQYF.

The gene calls are TRBV29-1 and TRBJ1-2, with D perhaps matching TRBD1 (6 bases). Germline CDR1 SQVTM, CDR2 ANQGSEA. The CDR3 totals 13 residues. Trimming pared 6 bases from V and 4 bases from J, leaving 15 bases between. DNA of the CDR3: TGCAGCGTAACAGGGTCTGGGATCTATGGCTACACCTTC. The encoded protein is CSVTGSGIYGYTF.

V and J are TRBV12-5 and TRBJ1-3; D not certain. The CDR3 is made up of 13 amino acids. The germline V gene has CDR1 LGHNT and CDR2 FRNRAP. Trimming removed 2 bases at V and 4 bases at J, with 6 bases between. The CDR3 spells CASGLFPGNTIYF. The DNA of the CDR3 is TGTGCTAGTGGTTTGTTTCCCGGAAACACCATATATTTT.

V usage is TRBV9 and J usage is TRBJ2-3; tentatively, D is TRBD1 (5 bases). Germline V gives CDR1 SGDLS, CDR2 YYNGEE. The CDR3 is 14 amino acids. V was cut by 4 bases and J by 1 base, with 10 bases left in between. Here the CDR3 DNA reads TGTGCCAGCAGCCCCCAGGGCGGCACAGATACGCAGTATTTT. Translating it yields CASSPQGGTDTQYF.

The rearrangement joins TRBV9 to TRBJ2-3; possible D gene TRBD2, 7 bases. The CDR3 is 14 residues long. The V gene lost 2 bases and the J gene lost 6 bases, with 13 bases spanning the gap. The germline V gene has CDR1 SGDLS and CDR2 YYNGEE. Here the CDR3 reads CASSVSGGSDTQYF. The CDR3 DNA follows: TGTGCCAGCAGCGTTTCGGGGGGCTCTGATACGCAGTATTTT.

The chain recombines TRBV13 with TRBJ1-2; 8 bases line up with TRBD1. Looked up from germline, CDR1 is PRHDT and CDR2 is FYEKMQ (reference sequence). This CDR3 comprises 15 residues. V shed 10 bases and J 7 bases; nucleotides not matched to a gene: 17. DNA for the CDR3: TGTGCCACCCAGTATATCCAGGGGGCCAGCGGTGGCTACACCTTC. Protein: CATQYIQGASGGYTF. Full variable domain (rest looked up from reference TRBV13 and TRBJ1-2): AAGVIQSPRHLIKEKRETATLKCYPIPRHDTVYWYQQGPGQDPQFLISFYEKMQSDKGSIPDRFSAQQFSDYHSELNMSSLELGDSALYFCATQYIQGASGGYTFGSGTRLTVV.

The chain couples TRBV4-3 to TRBJ2-4; maybe TRBD1 (6 bases). Germline CDR1 is LGHNA and CDR2 is YSLEER. Trimming took off 0 bases at V and 1 base at J, with 16 bases between the two ends. The CDR3 covers 18 residues. CDR3 DNA sequence: TGCGCCAGCAGCCAAGATGGTATTAGGGACAACGCCAAAAACATTCAGTACTTC. Amino acids: CASSQDGIRDNAKNIQYF.

The chain has TRBV30 and TRBJ1-3, with D maybe TRBD1 (5 bases). Germline CDR1 is GTSNPN and CDR2 is SVGIG (reference sequence). V dropped 5 bases and J dropped 1 base, with 6 bases sitting between them. This CDR3 contains 12 residues. The CDR3 spells CAWDSSGNTIYF. In DNA form, the CDR3 reads TGTGCCTGGGACAGTTCTGGAAACACCATATATTTT.